This TCR beta chain came from a study of T cell repertoires in aging, cancer and after chemotherapy. Germline CDR1 is LNHDA and CDR2 is SQIVND (reference sequence). The CDR3 extends over 13 amino acids. With 1 base removed from V and 3 bases from J, the gap between germline ends came to 7 bases. This clonotype has more than one count but fewer than ten. Peripheral blood genomic DNA, not sorted cells or RNA, was the template. Rearranged V-D-J TRB sequences were amplified with a mixed TRB-A/B primer pool. TCRdb re-called the multiplex PCR reads with MiXCR, one entry per CDR3 protein. The sample lists approximately 4,100 distinct CDR3 sequences; about 28% were seen once.

Specimen: blood. The receptor's source is a human donor in good health. The gene calls are TRBV19 and TRBJ2-7, with D uncertain. The CDR3 DNA follows: TGTGCCAGTAGTATAGCCTCAGGCTACGAGCAGTACTTC. Translating it yields CASSIASGYEQYF.